A selection of T cell receptor beta chains follows, all from one sample in a study of cytomegalovirus exposure and HLA in healthy donors. Sequenced by immunoSEQ multiplex PCR; TCRdb stores in-frame clones only, minus some. The sample has 200,000 to 250,000 clones; 77% are singletons. The specimen sequenced was PBMCs. Receptor source: a woman aged 55-70 years in good health and CMV-seropositive. The CDR3 runs from the conserved cysteine through the conserved F or W. The order of the fields is clone size, D gene, V gene, CDR3 protein. A D gene is named only where the DNA matches it firmly. The size field is filled for only some rows; it gives once, few, many or a size class.

few	-	TRBV19	CASSIVAGNYEQYF
-	-	TRBV28	CASKSPTGSYEQYF
-	-	TRBV6-6	CASSRQQNTEAFF
-	-	TRBV5-1	CASSPRTGVDTGELFF
-	TRBD1	TRBV5-1	CASSVNRGFGNTIYF
-	TRBD1	TRBV4-2	CASSQESHRGPNTEAFF
-	TRBD2	TRBV10-3	CAIGTSGSYEQYF
-	-	TRBV28	CASSFSTGYTDTQYF
-	-	TRBV7-2	CASSLRPSRAEEQYF
-	TRBD2	TRBV7-9	CSSSILAGGETQYF
-	-	TRBV6-1	CASRLRPGPEAFF
-	-	TRBV2	CASSLRSDEAFF
-	-	TRBV11-3	CASSLAVTTYGYTF
-	-	TRBV7-2	CASSLTAGYYGYTF
-	-	TRBV6-1	CASSEGVTNYGYTF
-	-	TRBV28	CASSYGYNSPLHF
-	-	TRBV7-9	CASSSRGYSNQPQHF
-	TRBD1	TRBV6-5	CASSPDRGNEKLFF
-	-	TRBV4-3	CASSQETLYNEQFF
-	-	TRBV10-3	CAISHSSASSYEQYF
-	-	TRBV2	CASSARGRGEGNTEAFF
-	TRBD1	TRBV6-5	CASSRQGASTDTQYF
-	-	TRBV7-2	CASSSGDNTIYF
-	TRBD1	TRBV5-5	CASSMDRGNQPQHF
once	TRBD1	TRBV28	CASRSGQGGYGYTF
-	TRBD1	TRBV9	CASSPRTGLVLEQYF
-	TRBD1	TRBV6-5	CATSRDRSSYEQYF
-	TRBD2	TRBV4-2	CASSQELAPYNGQFF
-	-	TRBV5-8	CASSSSGISGELFF
few	-	TRBV5-1	CASSLDGPNTEAFF
-	TRBD2	TRBV4-2	CASSQDWTSGYFEQFF
-	-	TRBV7-3	CASSLTGGASTDTQYF
-	-	TRBV7-8	CASSLAGRNSGNTIYF
few	TRBD1	TRBV28	CASSVPGGSGNTIYF
-	-	TRBV30	CALAWGDDYGDNEQFF
-	-	TRBV11-2	CASSLEAGVWTEAFF
-	TRBD1	TRBV5-1	CASSPRQGPGEQYF
few	TRBD1	TRBV2	CASNNRDSTTYEQYF
-	TRBD1	TRBV11-2	CASSFGQGNQPQHF
once	-	TRBV7-9	CASSFTPATNEKLFF
-	-	TRBV15	CATSRNRVEDNEQFF
-	-	TRBV28	CASRTTDYGYTF
-	-	TRBV28	CASSLGGTNYGYTF
-	TRBD1	TRBV6-1	CASSEAGTDTEAFF
-	TRBD1	TRBV18	CASSPPGQTNTEAFF